This T cell receptor (beta chain) emerged from a study of beta chain features in type 1 diabetes. This clone appeared a few times. This CDR3 is built from 14 residues. CDR1 and CDR2 from the germline V gene are SGHRS and YFSETQ. V lost 4 bases to trimming and J lost 3 bases, with 10 bases between them. Isolated RNA was reverse transcribed in full, so expressed TCRB transcripts were sequenced. TCRdb's table, derived via immunoSEQ multiplex PCR, lists solely in-frame clones and lacks some. The data show 300,000 to 450,000 clones, with about 20% seen just once and 0.044% held by the top ten. The receptor comes from a woman aged 18 to 35 in good health. The chain is built from TRBV5-1 and TRBJ1-4; D remains unclear. The sample consisted of naive CD4+ T cells from blood. DNA of the CDR3: TGCGCCAGCAGCCCCGACACCTCTAATGAAAAACTGTTTTTT. It translates to CASSPDTSNEKLFF.